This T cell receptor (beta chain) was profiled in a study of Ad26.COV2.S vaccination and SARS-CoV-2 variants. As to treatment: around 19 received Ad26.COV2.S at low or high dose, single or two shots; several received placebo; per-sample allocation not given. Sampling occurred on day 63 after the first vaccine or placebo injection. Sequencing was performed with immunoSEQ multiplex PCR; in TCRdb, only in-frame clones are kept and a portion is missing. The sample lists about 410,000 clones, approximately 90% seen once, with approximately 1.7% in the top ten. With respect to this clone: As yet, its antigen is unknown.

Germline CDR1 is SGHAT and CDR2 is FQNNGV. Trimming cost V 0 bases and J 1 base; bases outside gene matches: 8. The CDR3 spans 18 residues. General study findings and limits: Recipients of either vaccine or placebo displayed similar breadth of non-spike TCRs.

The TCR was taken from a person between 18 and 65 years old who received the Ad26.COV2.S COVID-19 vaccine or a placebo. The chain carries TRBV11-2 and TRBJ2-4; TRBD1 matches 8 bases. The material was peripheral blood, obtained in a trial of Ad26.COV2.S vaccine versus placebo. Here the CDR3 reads CASSLELPGQVAKNIQYF. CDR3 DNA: TGTGCCAGCAGCTTAGAACTTCCGGGACAGGTCGCCAAAAACATTCAGTACTTC.